The rows below give T cell receptor beta chains drawn from one sample of a study of T-cell reconstitution after alpha-beta-depleted transplantation in children. TCRdb fed the PCR reads into MiXCR, producing one record per CDR3 protein. The repertoire holds over 200,000 distinct CDR3 sequences, approximately 19% seen once, with just under 45% in the top ten. The sequencing used PBMCs, mostly from graft donor cells, collected 360 days after TCRalphabeta/CD19-depleted stem cell transplant. The origin of the receptors is a male patient between 2 and 10 years old who had a stem cell transplant for acute lymphoblastic leukemia, so the T cells may come from the graft donor. The CDR3 runs from the conserved cysteine through the conserved F or W. Fields, in order: CDR3 DNA, CDR3 protein, clone size, D gene, V gene, J gene. D genes are given only for firm matches. Some rows have no size entry. The others give once, few or many, or a class for an expanded clone.

TGTGCCAGCAGCCCGCAAGGGCCCTACAATGAGCAGTTCTTC	CASSPQGPYNEQFF	few	-	TRBV7-7	TRBJ2-1
TGTGCCAGCAGCCAAGAGATAGACAATGAAGCTTTCTTT	CASSQEIDNEAFF	-	-	TRBV4-2	TRBJ1-1
TGTGCCAGCAGCTTAATTGTACTGGTCACAGATACGCAGTATTTT	CASSLIVLVTDTQYF	many	-	TRBV7-2	TRBJ2-3
TGCAGTGCTAGAGTGGCAGGCTCCGGGGAGCTGTTTTTT	CSARVAGSGELFF	-	-	TRBV20-1	TRBJ2-2
TGCAGCGTTGCCCGGGGAGCGAACACCGGGGAGCTGTTTTTT	CSVARGANTGELFF	-	-	TRBV29-1	TRBJ2-2
TGTGCCACCAGCAGAGATCACACCGGGGAGCTGTTTTTT	CATSRDHTGELFF	many	-	TRBV15	TRBJ2-2
TGTGCCAGCAGTGACCCCGGCGGGGGAGGCAATCAGCCCCAGCATTTT	CASSDPGGGGNQPQHF	many	-	TRBV28	TRBJ1-5
TGTGCCAGCAGCATTAGACAGGGGGCGAGAGGAGATACGCAGTATTTT	CASSIRQGARGDTQYF	-	TRBD1	TRBV3-1	TRBJ2-3
TGCGCCAGCAGCCAAGATTTCGACCCGACGAGGACCCAGTACTTC	CASSQDFDPTRTQYF	-	-	TRBV4-1	TRBJ2-5
TGCGCCAGCAGCCAAGATGCGGTGTCTAGCCTTACCAAAAACATTCAGTACTTC	CASSQDAVSSLTKNIQYF	-	-	TRBV4-3	TRBJ2-4
TGCAGTGCTAGCCCAGCTGACGGAGACTACGAGCAGTACTTC	CSASPADGDYEQYF	-	-	TRBV20-1	TRBJ2-7
TGTGCCAGCAGCGAGGAGGAGACCCAGTACTTC	CASSEEETQYF	few	-	TRBV9	TRBJ2-5
TGTGCCAGCAGCGAGCAAAGACGGGGACTAGCTTATAACAATGAGCAGTTCTTC	CASSEQRRGLAYNNEQFF	-	TRBD2	TRBV11-1	TRBJ2-1
TGTGCCAGCAGCCCCCCCCCAGGTACTAGCAAGCAAGAGACCCAGTACTTC	CASSPPPGTSKQETQYF	-	-	TRBV7-9	TRBJ2-5
TGTGCCAGCAGTTACTCTCCAGAGACCCAGTACTTC	CASSYSPETQYF	few	-	TRBV6-5	TRBJ2-5
TGTGCCAGCAGCCAAGGGCGACTAGTCGATGAGCAGTTCTTC	CASSQGRLVDEQFF	-	-	TRBV3-1	TRBJ2-1
TGTGCCAGCAGTTTAGCGCGGAGCGGGGCGCGCGTGAACACCGGGGAGCTGTTTTTT	CASSLARSGARVNTGELFF	few	TRBD2	TRBV12-3/TRBV12-4	TRBJ2-2
TGTGCCAGCAGCTTAGGGTTTTTGGAAGGAAGCTCTGGAAACACCATATATTTT	CASSLGFLEGSSGNTIYF	-	-	TRBV11-2	TRBJ1-3
TGTGCCAGCAGCTTGAGGGAGGGACAGGCCTACAATGAGCAGTTCTTC	CASSLREGQAYNEQFF	many	-	TRBV5-5	TRBJ2-1
TGTGCCAGCAGCTTATCCTTAGGCGACCCACGGCGTGTAGCTTTCTTT	CASSLSLGDPRRVAFF	-	-	TRBV7-9	TRBJ1-1
TGTGCCACCAGTGATTTCGGGGAGACCCAGTACTTC	CATSDFGETQYF	few	-	TRBV24-1	TRBJ2-5
TGTGCCAGCAGTCCGACTACCGGGTCTCAAGCTTTCTTT	CASSPTTGSQAFF	-	-	TRBV6-2/TRBV6-3	TRBJ1-1
TGTGCCAGCAGCTTAACCACTATTTTAGCGGGGGGGTCCTACAATGAGCAGTTCTTC	CASSLTTILAGGSYNEQFF	-	TRBD2	TRBV11-2	TRBJ2-1
TGCAGTGCTAGAGATGGACAGGGGGGCACAGATACGCAGTATTTT	CSARDGQGGTDTQYF	few	TRBD1	TRBV20-1	TRBJ2-3
TGCAGTGCTGCCGGTCATGGGGAGACCCAGTACTTC	CSAAGHGETQYF	-	-	TRBV20-1	TRBJ2-5
TGCAGCGTTGACCGGCAGACGAACACTGAAGCTTTCTTT	CSVDRQTNTEAFF	-	-	TRBV29-1	TRBJ1-1
TGCAGTGCTAGTTTAGGGGACAGACCTCTCTCCTACGAGCAGTACTTC	CSASLGDRPLSYEQYF	many	TRBD1	TRBV20-1	TRBJ2-7
TGTGCCAGCAGTTACTCGTCCGGGGGGTACACAGATACGCAGTATTTT	CASSYSSGGYTDTQYF	few	TRBD2	TRBV6-5	TRBJ2-3
TGTGCCAGCAGCGCGGACATGGGCTCCTACGAGCAGTACTTC	CASSADMGSYEQYF	-	-	TRBV7-2	TRBJ2-7
TGTGCCAGCAGAGGGGGCTTTCTCTCCTACGAGCAGTACTTC	CASRGGFLSYEQYF	few	TRBD1	TRBV2	TRBJ2-7
TGTGCCAGCTCACCCGGGATGCCAGGACAAAACGGCCTTTACGAGCAGTACTTC	CASSPGMPGQNGLYEQYF	-	-	TRBV18	TRBJ2-7
TGTGCCAGCAGCTTAGCGGGACTAGCGAGTTACAATGAGCAGTTCTTC	CASSLAGLASYNEQFF	few	TRBD2	TRBV7-6	TRBJ2-1
TGTGCCACCAGCCGAGTAGCGGGGGTATACAATGAGCAGTTCTTC	CATSRVAGVYNEQFF	many	TRBD2	TRBV15	TRBJ2-1
TGCAGCGTTGAAGTTAGAGGGGGAGAGTTCTTC	CSVEVRGGEFF	-	-	TRBV29-1	TRBJ2-1
TGTGCCAGTAGTCCCCAACAGGGTCTCGGCTACGAGCAGTACTTC	CASSPQQGLGYEQYF	few	-	TRBV19	TRBJ2-7
TGTGCCAGCAGCCTGGGACTAGCGGGAGCCCCGGCGGCAACAGATACGCAGTATTTT	CASSLGLAGAPAATDTQYF	-	TRBD2	TRBV13	TRBJ2-3
TGTGCCAGCTCCCCGGGAGGGGGCCAAGAGACCCAGTACTTC	CASSPGGGQETQYF	few	TRBD2	TRBV18	TRBJ2-5
TGTGCCAGCTCACCGAACTACTACCAAGAGACCCAGTACTTC	CASSPNYYQETQYF	few	-	TRBV18	TRBJ2-5
TGTGCCAGCAGCTTAGGCCTGGGGGGCCGCACTGAAGCTTTCTTT	CASSLGLGGRTEAFF	few	-	TRBV13	TRBJ1-1
TGTGCCAGCAGTTTAGTTCCTAGCGGGTCTTACTGGGCGAGCACAGATACGCAGTATTTT	CASSLVPSGSYWASTDTQYF	-	TRBD2	TRBV12-3/TRBV12-4	TRBJ2-3
TGTGCCAGCAGCTTAGGCGGATTTAACTACGAGCAGTACTTC	CASSLGGFNYEQYF	few	-	TRBV11-3	TRBJ2-7
TGTGCCAGCAGCGTAGAGGTAGCGTCCTACGATGAGCAGTTCTTC	CASSVEVASYDEQFF	few	-	TRBV9	TRBJ2-1
TGTGCCAGCAGAGCTCGTGAGGGGCCCCTAGGAACGCAGTATTTT	CASRAREGPLGTQYF	-	-	TRBV12-3/TRBV12-4	TRBJ2-3
TGTGCCACCAGCAGAGATACCGCGGGGGTCGGCTACACCTTC	CATSRDTAGVGYTF	-	-	TRBV15	TRBJ1-2
TGTGCCAGCAGTTTAACCGGGACACGGGGCTATGGCTACACCTTC	CASSLTGTRGYGYTF	-	-	TRBV27	TRBJ1-2
TGTGCCAGCAGTGAAAGAGTTCTTGCGGGAGATCCCCTCCACTTT	CASSERVLAGDPLHF	few	-	TRBV2	TRBJ1-6
TGCGCCAGCAGCCCCGGACAGGGGTTGAGTTCACCCCTCCACTTT	CASSPGQGLSSPLHF	few	TRBD1	TRBV5-1	TRBJ1-6
TGTGCCAGCAGCTTAGGGACAGCGGTCTTCCTGACTTTC	CASSLGTAVFLTF	few	-	TRBV7-2	TRBJ2-6
TGCGCCAGCAGCTGGACCACGGCCTCTCCTCCCGTAACCGGGGAGCTGTTTTTT	CASSWTTASPPVTGELFF	-	-	TRBV5-1	TRBJ2-2
TGTGCCAGCAGCTGGCGGGCCTCGCCCCCCTACGAGCAGTACTTC	CASSWRASPPYEQYF	few	-	TRBV5-6	TRBJ2-7
TGTGCCAGCAGTTACTCGAGGACAGGGGCCAACCTCAATCAGCCCCAGCATTTT	CASSYSRTGANLNQPQHF	few	TRBD1	TRBV6-2/TRBV6-3	TRBJ1-5